This passage covers 10 T cell receptor beta chains from one sample sequenced in a study of response to subunit inactivated influenza vaccine. TCRdb processed the RT-PCR reads anew with MiXCR; each CDR3 protein has one entry. The sample shows hundreds of thousands of distinct CDR3 sequences, around 25% of them seen only once. Source: CD4+ T cells sorted from PBMCs, taken 4 to 6 days after vaccination. The receptors here all came from a man in his forties or fifties who received an inactivated influenza vaccine.

The chain joins TRBV7-9 to TRBJ2-5; D is undetermined. CDR3 size: 14 residues. The V gene lost 4 bases and the J gene lost 4 bases, with 13 bases spanning the gap. The germline V gene has CDR1 SEHNR and CDR2 FQNEAQ (reference sequence). The CDR3 bases are TGTGCCAGCAGCTCCCCTCACCAGAGAGAGACCCAGTACTTC. It translates to CASSSPHQRETQYF. Using reference TRBV7-9 and TRBJ2-5 for the parts outside the CDR3, the full variable domain is DTGVSQNPRHKITKRGQNVTFRCDPISEHNRLYWYRQTLGQGPEFLTYFQNEAQLEKSRLLSDRFSAERPKGSFSTLEIQRTEQGDSAMYLCASSSPHQRETQYFGPGTRLLVL.

This clonotype was observed a single time. The V call is TRBV28, the J call TRBJ2-4, with 9 bases matching TRBD2. The junction had 7 bases not matched to a gene; V was cut back by 6 bases and J by 1 base. The CDR3 totals 16 residues. The germline CDR1 and CDR2 sequences are MDHEN and SYDVKM. The CDR3 sequence is CASSLAGGPAKNIQYF. CDR3 in DNA: TGTGCCAGCAGCTTGGCGGGAGGGCCGGCCAAAAACATTCAGTACTTC.

The V gene is TRBV20-1, the J gene TRBJ2-5; D is possibly TRBD2 (6 bases). The CDR3 length is 16 residues. V was clipped by 3 bases and J by 0 bases, with 17 bases between them. Germline lookup yields CDR1 DFQATT and CDR2 SNEGSKA (reference sequence). The CDR3 DNA sequence: TGCAGTGCTAGGGACGGGAGTTGGGGCTACCAAGAGACCCAGTACTTC. This sequence encodes CSARDGSWGYQETQYF.

This clonotype was seen at least ten times. This chain connects TRBV20-1 to TRBJ1-5, with D possibly being TRBD1 (6 bases). Trimming left V 5 bases short and J 3 bases short, with 17 bases between. This CDR3 is 15 amino acids long. Germline V CDR1 and CDR2: DFQATT, SNEGSKA (reference sequence). Here the CDR3 reads CSAAEPTGFNQPQHF. In DNA, the CDR3 is TGCAGTGCTGCAGAACCGACAGGTTTCAATCAGCCCCAGCATTTT.

This clonotype was detected many times. V gene TRBV14 combines with J gene TRBJ1-6; D unclear. The V gene lost 2 bases and the J gene lost 7 bases, with 6 bases spanning the gap. The CDR3 consists of 13 residues. Germline loops: CDR1 SGHDN, CDR2 FVKESK. Written as DNA, the CDR3 is TGTGCCAGCAGCCAAAAGTTAAATTCACCCCTCCACTTT. The encoded protein is CASSQKLNSPLHF.

The chain's CDR3 is CASSLGMYNSPLHF. The CDR3 region has the DNA TGTGCCAGCAGCTTAGGGATGTATAATTCACCCCTCCACTTT. This chain joins TRBV7-8 and TRBJ1-6; D not certain. Trimming left V 1 base short and J 4 bases short, with 5 bases between. Germline V gives CDR1 SGHVS, CDR2 FQNEAQ. The CDR3 covers 14 residues. The complete variable domain, with remaining parts taken from reference TRBV7-8 and TRBJ1-6, reads GAGVSQSPRYKVAKRGQDVALRCDPISGHVSLFWYQQALGQGPEFLTYFQNEAQLDKSGLPSDRFFAERPEGSVSTLKIQRTQQEDSAVYLCASSLGMYNSPLHFGNGTRLTVT.

Ten or more counts support this clonotype. The chain uses TRBV5-1 and TRBJ1-4; possibly TRBD1 for D (5 bases). The V end was cut by 0 bases, the J end by 2 bases, with 5 bases between. Germline CDR1 is SGHRS and CDR2 is YFSETQ. CDR3 length: 14 amino acids. DNA for the CDR3: TGCGCCAGCAGCTTGGGACAGACTAATGAAAAACTGTTTTTT. Its translation: CASSLGQTNEKLFF.

This clonotype was seen only a few times. The J gene is TRBJ2-7, the V gene TRBV7-8; D possibly corresponds to TRBD1 (6 bases). Germline V gene lookup returns CDR1 SGHVS and CDR2 FQNEAQ. V was trimmed by 5 bases and J by 0 bases, leaving 14 bases between them. This CDR3 has 15 residues. CDR3 in DNA: TGTGCCAGCAGCGTTTACAGGGCCCGCTCCTACGAGCAGTACTTC. Encoded protein: CASSVYRARSYEQYF.

The chain links TRBV4-3 to TRBJ1-1; maybe TRBD1 (6 bases). From germline, CDR1 is LGHNA and CDR2 YSLEER. CDR3 length: 16 residues. Between the trimmed V and J ends, which lost 1 base and 1 base, there was a span of 13 bases. CDR3 sequence (DNA): TGCGCCAGCAGCCAAGGAACAGGGTTCAAGAACACTGAAGCTTTCTTT. It codes for CASSQGTGFKNTEAFF.

This clonotype was seen more than once but under ten times. The CDR3 region is CASRETGGQETQYF. CDR3 in DNA: TGTGCCAGCAGGGAAACAGGGGGCCAAGAGACCCAGTACTTC. This chain connects TRBV28 to TRBJ2-5, with 8 nucleotides matching TRBD1. Per germline, CDR1 MDHEN and CDR2 SYDVKM. The CDR3 is 14 residues long. The V and J ends lost 6 bases and 1 base, in that order; junction bases with no gene match: 4.